Listed below are T cell receptor beta chains from one sample, sequenced in a study of T-cell reconstitution after alpha-beta-depleted transplantation in children. In TCRdb, the PCR reads were re-called with MiXCR into one record per CDR3 protein. The sample holds 490,000 or so distinct CDR3 sequences, 9.5% to 15% seen once. The source material was PBMCs from the stem cell graft donor, sampled from the stem cell graft. The receptors were sampled from a human donor who donated a stem cell graft to a child with combined immunodeficiency. Both conserved end residues are part of each CDR3. Fields, in order: CDR3 DNA, CDR3 protein, V gene, J gene, clone size, D gene. D genes are given only for firm matches. Size tells how often a clone was seen (once, few, many) or the class of an expanded clone, and some rows leave it out.

DNA: TGCAGTGCTATGACAGGGGTAAACACTGAAGCTTTCTTT; CDR3: CSAMTGVNTEAFF; V: TRBV20-1; J: TRBJ1-1; size: .; D: TRBD1
DNA: TGTGCCAGCAGCTTAGTCAGCTTATATTCCACCGGGGAGCTGTTTTTT; CDR3: CASSLVSLYSTGELFF; V: TRBV7-8; J: TRBJ2-2; size: few; D: .
DNA: TGTGCCAGTAGTGGGCGGGGGAACTACAATGAGCAGTTCTTC; CDR3: CASSGRGNYNEQFF; V: TRBV19; J: TRBJ2-1; size: .; D: TRBD2
DNA: TGTGCCAGCAGTTGGGGACAGGGCACTGAAGCTTTCTTT; CDR3: CASSWGQGTEAFF; V: TRBV27; J: TRBJ1-1; size: many; D: TRBD1
DNA: TGTGCCAGCAGTTTTACCATCGCGGCTGAAGCTTTCTTT; CDR3: CASSFTIAAEAFF; V: TRBV12-3/TRBV12-4; J: TRBJ1-1; size: many; D: .
DNA: TGTGCCAGCAGCTTGAGTCCGGGGCAAAGTCAGCCCCAGCATTTT; CDR3: CASSLSPGQSQPQHF; V: TRBV5-5; J: TRBJ1-5; size: few; D: .
DNA: TGTGCCAGCAGTTTCGGACTAGCGGGGGTGGGAGATACGCAGTATTTT; CDR3: CASSFGLAGVGDTQYF; V: TRBV27; J: TRBJ2-3; size: many; D: TRBD2
DNA: TGTGCCAGCACCCCAAGGCACATGATGAACACTGAAGCTTTCTTT; CDR3: CASTPRHMMNTEAFF; V: TRBV27; J: TRBJ1-1; size: .; D: .
DNA: TGTGCCAGCAGTTTCGGGGGCGGGGGCACCGGGGAGCTGTTTTTT; CDR3: CASSFGGGGTGELFF; V: TRBV27; J: TRBJ2-2; size: many; D: .
DNA: TGTGCCAGCAGTTTGCAGGCCCGCGGCGGAAGTCAGCCCCAGCATTTT; CDR3: CASSLQARGGSQPQHF; V: TRBV28; J: TRBJ1-5; size: .; D: .
DNA: TGTGCCAGCAGCACCCCGGGACAGCTTTACAATGAGCAGTTCTTC; CDR3: CASSTPGQLYNEQFF; V: TRBV12-3/TRBV12-4; J: TRBJ2-1; size: .; D: TRBD1
DNA: TGTGCCAGCAGCTTAGATCTAGGAAGAGAGACCCAGTACTTC; CDR3: CASSLDLGRETQYF; V: TRBV7-9; J: TRBJ2-5; size: few; D: .
DNA: TGCAGCGTTTATCGGGCCAAAGGGGCTGAAGCTTTCTTT; CDR3: CSVYRAKGAEAFF; V: TRBV29-1; J: TRBJ1-1; size: few; D: .
DNA: TGTGCCAGCAGCGGAACAGGGTTCACTCTCGTTTATGGCTACACCTTC; CDR3: CASSGTGFTLVYGYTF; V: TRBV7-2; J: TRBJ1-2; size: .; D: .
DNA: TGTGCCAGTAGTATAAAGATTGTTGACATTCAGTACTTC; CDR3: CASSIKIVDIQYF; V: TRBV19; J: TRBJ2-4; size: .; D: .
DNA: TGTGCCAGCAGCATAGGGGCTCAAGAGACCCAGTACTTC; CDR3: CASSIGAQETQYF; V: TRBV11-2; J: TRBJ2-5; size: .; D: .
DNA: TGTGCCACCAGCAGAGTCTCTTTGAACACTGAAGCTTTCTTT; CDR3: CATSRVSLNTEAFF; V: TRBV15; J: TRBJ1-1; size: .; D: .
DNA: TGTGCCAGCAGCTTCGGACTAGATTACAATGAGCAGTTCTTC; CDR3: CASSFGLDYNEQFF; V: TRBV7-2; J: TRBJ2-1; size: .; D: TRBD2
DNA: TGCAGTGCTAGAGATCGAGCACATTTGTACGAGCAGTACTTC; CDR3: CSARDRAHLYEQYF; V: TRBV20-1; J: TRBJ2-7; size: many; D: .
DNA: TGTGCCAGCAGCTCCCTGGGGGACACCGGGGAGCTGTTTTTT; CDR3: CASSSLGDTGELFF; V: TRBV7-3; J: TRBJ2-2; size: few; D: .
DNA: TGTGCTAGTGGTTTGGTACGAACAGACCCTAGCACAGATACGCAGTATTTT; CDR3: CASGLVRTDPSTDTQYF; V: TRBV12-5; J: TRBJ2-3; size: few; D: .
DNA: TGTGCCAGCAGCTCCGAGGGGCAGGGGGTTTCCTCATTGTTCAATGAGCAGTTCTTC; CDR3: CASSSEGQGVSSLFNEQFF; V: TRBV11-2; J: TRBJ2-1; size: once; D: TRBD1
DNA: TGCGCCAGCAGCTTAGCGGGAGAGCCCAATGAGCAGTTCTTC; CDR3: CASSLAGEPNEQFF; V: TRBV5-1; J: TRBJ2-1; size: few; D: TRBD2
DNA: TGTGCCAGCAGTTACGAGGGCACCCCCTATAATTCACCCCTCCACTTT; CDR3: CASSYEGTPYNSPLHF; V: TRBV6-5; J: TRBJ1-6; size: many; D: .
DNA: TGCAGTGCTAGGGGCGGCGGGGGGCAAGAGACCCAGTACTTC; CDR3: CSARGGGGQETQYF; V: TRBV20-1; J: TRBJ2-5; size: many; D: TRBD2
DNA: TGCAGTGCTAAGGGGACCGGTCTAACCGGGTATAATTCACCCCTCCACTTT; CDR3: CSAKGTGLTGYNSPLHF; V: TRBV20-1; J: TRBJ1-6; size: .; D: .
DNA: TGCGCCAGCAGTCTAGTGCACGCCAATGAGCAGTTCTTC; CDR3: CASSLVHANEQFF; V: TRBV4-3; J: TRBJ2-1; size: few; D: .
DNA: TGTGCTGGGACTTCTCCTTCCTACGAGCAGTACTTC; CDR3: CAGTSPSYEQYF; V: TRBV7-2; J: TRBJ2-7; size: many; D: .
DNA: TGTGCCAGCTCCCCCGAGGGCCCCCGATGGGAGCAGTACTTC; CDR3: CASSPEGPRWEQYF; V: TRBV18; J: TRBJ2-7; size: .; D: .
DNA: TGTGCCAGCAGCCCCCGGGGGTTAGCCGGCTACACCTTC; CDR3: CASSPRGLAGYTF; V: TRBV13; J: TRBJ1-2; size: few; D: .
DNA: TGTGCCACCAGTGGCGGGACAGTCTCCTACGAGCAGTACTTC; CDR3: CATSGGTVSYEQYF; V: TRBV24-1; J: TRBJ2-7; size: .; D: .
DNA: TGTGCCAGCAGTGTAACGCTAGGGTTTGACATTCAGTACTTC; CDR3: CASSVTLGFDIQYF; V: TRBV12-3/TRBV12-4; J: TRBJ2-4; size: .; D: .
DNA: TGTGCCAGCAGCCCACGACAGGGGAGGGCCACAGATACGCAGTATTTT; CDR3: CASSPRQGRATDTQYF; V: TRBV11-1; J: TRBJ2-3; size: few; D: .
DNA: TGCAGTGCGCTCTTTGGGTGGAACGAGCAGTACTTC; CDR3: CSALFGWNEQYF; V: TRBV20-1; J: TRBJ2-7; size: .; D: .
DNA: TGCAGTGCTAGGGGGTCGCAGGGGAAAGAGGGCGAGCAGTACTTC; CDR3: CSARGSQGKEGEQYF; V: TRBV20-1; J: TRBJ2-7; size: many; D: .
DNA: TGCGCCAGCAGCTTGGAGGCTAGCGACGGGGAGCTGTTTTTT; CDR3: CASSLEASDGELFF; V: TRBV5-1; J: TRBJ2-2; size: .; D: .
DNA: TGTGCCAGCAGCTTAGTGAGGGCCCTCGCAGATACGCAGTATTTT; CDR3: CASSLVRALADTQYF; V: TRBV7-9; J: TRBJ2-3; size: many; D: .
DNA: TGCAGCGTTGAAGATTCGGACTGGAACTATGGCTACACCTTC; CDR3: CSVEDSDWNYGYTF; V: TRBV29-1; J: TRBJ1-2; size: few; D: .
DNA: TGTGCCAGCAGCTTCGGACTTGGACTTACTCGAGATACGCAGTATTTT; CDR3: CASSFGLGLTRDTQYF; V: TRBV5-6; J: TRBJ2-3; size: .; D: .
DNA: TGCAGCGTCGCGACAGGGTATCCCTACGAGCAGTACTTC; CDR3: CSVATGYPYEQYF; V: TRBV29-1; J: TRBJ2-7; size: .; D: TRBD1
DNA: TGTGCCAGCAGGTCCAGCTACAGAGGGTGGTCCAATGAGCAGTTCTTC; CDR3: CASRSSYRGWSNEQFF; V: TRBV6-1; J: TRBJ2-1; size: few; D: .
DNA: TGTGCCAGCAGTTCTGACCCAAACACCATATATTTT; CDR3: CASSSDPNTIYF; V: TRBV7-9; J: TRBJ1-3; size: .; D: .
DNA: TGTGCCCTTCACCCCGGGACAGGGGACAACGTCCTGACTTTC; CDR3: CALHPGTGDNVLTF; V: TRBV10-3; J: TRBJ2-6; size: many; D: TRBD1
DNA: TGTGCCAGCAGCCCTCCCCGTGCCCCTCACGAGCAGTACTTC; CDR3: CASSPPRAPHEQYF; V: TRBV3-1; J: TRBJ2-7; size: many; D: .
DNA: TGTGCCAGCAGCCGCCCGACTCCCGTAAGTGACAATGAGCAGTTCTTC; CDR3: CASSRPTPVSDNEQFF; V: TRBV7-2; J: TRBJ2-1; size: .; D: .
DNA: TGTGCCAGCAGCTTATCGCAGGCAAAAAAAGAGACCCAGTACTTC; CDR3: CASSLSQAKKETQYF; V: TRBV7-9; J: TRBJ2-5; size: .; D: .
DNA: TGTGCCACCAGCAGAGGCGTCCCGGACGCTGAAGCTTTCTTT; CDR3: CATSRGVPDAEAFF; V: TRBV15; J: TRBJ1-1; size: .; D: .
DNA: TGTGCCAGCAGCCGAGTCGGGATTCTCAACACCGGGGAGCTGTTTTTT; CDR3: CASSRVGILNTGELFF; V: TRBV7-2; J: TRBJ2-2; size: .; D: .
DNA: TGTGCCAGCACCCCCGGGCTAGCCAAAAACATTCAGTACTTC; CDR3: CASTPGLAKNIQYF; V: TRBV3-1; J: TRBJ2-4; size: few; D: .
DNA: TGTGCCAGCAGTTACTCGACCGGGAGCGACACCGGGGAGCTGTTTTTT; CDR3: CASSYSTGSDTGELFF; V: TRBV6-5; J: TRBJ2-2; size: few; D: .
DNA: TGCAGCGTTGAGGATTCGGGGGACTCCTACAATGAGCAGTTCTTC; CDR3: CSVEDSGDSYNEQFF; V: TRBV29-1; J: TRBJ2-1; size: many; D: .
DNA: TGTGCCAGCAGCCAAGAGGACGGAATCAATCAGCCCCAGCATTTT; CDR3: CASSQEDGINQPQHF; V: TRBV4-2; J: TRBJ1-5; size: few; D: .
DNA: TGTGCCGGCGGGGGACAGGGGGATTCACCCCTCCACTTT; CDR3: CAGGGQGDSPLHF; V: TRBV10-3; J: TRBJ1-6; size: .; D: TRBD1